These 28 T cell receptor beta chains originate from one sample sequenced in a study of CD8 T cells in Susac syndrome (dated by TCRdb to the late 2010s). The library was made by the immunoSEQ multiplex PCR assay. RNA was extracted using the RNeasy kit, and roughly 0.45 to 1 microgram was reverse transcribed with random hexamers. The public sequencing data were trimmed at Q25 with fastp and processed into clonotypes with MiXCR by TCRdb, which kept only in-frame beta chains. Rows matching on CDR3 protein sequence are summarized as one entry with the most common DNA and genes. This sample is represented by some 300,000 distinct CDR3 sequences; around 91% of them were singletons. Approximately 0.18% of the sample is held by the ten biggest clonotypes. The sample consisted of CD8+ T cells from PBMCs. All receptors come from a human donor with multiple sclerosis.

The CDR3 reads CASSLAGMDEQFF. CDR3 coding DNA: TGCGCCAGCAGCTTGGCGGGCATGGATGAGCAGTTCTTC. J is TRBJ2-1 and V is TRBV5-1; no clear D. Per germline, CDR1 SGHRS and CDR2 YFSETQ. The CDR3 sequence is 13 residues long. Between the trimmed V and J ends, which lost 0 bases and 8 bases, there was a span of 9 bases. The full variable domain, rest sourced from reference TRBV5-1 and TRBJ2-1, is KAGVTQTPRYLIKTRGQQVTLSCSPISGHRSVSWYQQTPGQGLQFLFEYFSETQRNKGNFPGRFSGRQFSNSRSEMNVSTLELGDSALYLCASSLAGMDEQFFGPGTRLTVL.

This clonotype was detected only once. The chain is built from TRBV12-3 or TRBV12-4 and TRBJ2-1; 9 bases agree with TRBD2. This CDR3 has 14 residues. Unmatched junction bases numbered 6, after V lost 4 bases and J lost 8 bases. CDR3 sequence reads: CASSSGLAHHEQFF. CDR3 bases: TGTGCCAGCAGTTCGGGACTAGCCCACCATGAGCAGTTCTTC.

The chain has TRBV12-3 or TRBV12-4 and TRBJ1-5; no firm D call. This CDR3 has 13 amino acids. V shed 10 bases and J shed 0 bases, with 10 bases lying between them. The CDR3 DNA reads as TGTGCCACCGGGTTGGATAGCAATCAGCCCCAGCATTTT. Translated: CATGLDSNQPQHF.

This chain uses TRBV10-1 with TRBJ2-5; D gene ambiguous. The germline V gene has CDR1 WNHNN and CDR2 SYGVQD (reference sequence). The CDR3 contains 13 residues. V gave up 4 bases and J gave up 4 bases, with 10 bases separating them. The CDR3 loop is CASSARRRETQYF. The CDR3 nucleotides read TGCGCCAGCAGTGCTAGACGACGAGAGACCCAGTACTTC.

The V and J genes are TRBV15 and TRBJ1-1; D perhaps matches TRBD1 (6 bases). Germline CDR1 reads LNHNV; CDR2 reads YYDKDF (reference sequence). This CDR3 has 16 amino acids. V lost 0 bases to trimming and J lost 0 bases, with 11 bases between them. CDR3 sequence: CATSRETGSLNTEAFF. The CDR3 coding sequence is TGTGCCACCAGCAGAGAAACAGGGTCATTGAACACTGAAGCTTTCTTT.

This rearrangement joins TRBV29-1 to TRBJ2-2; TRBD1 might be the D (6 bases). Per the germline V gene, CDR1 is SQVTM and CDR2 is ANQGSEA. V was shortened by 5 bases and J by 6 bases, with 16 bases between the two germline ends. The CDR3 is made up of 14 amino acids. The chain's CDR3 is CSVHLQGRAGELFF. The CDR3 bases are TGCAGCGTTCATTTACAGGGTCGGGCCGGGGAGCTGTTTTTT.

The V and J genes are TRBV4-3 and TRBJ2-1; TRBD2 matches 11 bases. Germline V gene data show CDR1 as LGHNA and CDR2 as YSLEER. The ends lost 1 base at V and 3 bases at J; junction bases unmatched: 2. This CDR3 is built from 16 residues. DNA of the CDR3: TGCGCCAGCAGCCAAGCTAGCGGGGGGAACTACAATGAGCAGTTCTTC. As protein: CASSQASGGNYNEQFF.

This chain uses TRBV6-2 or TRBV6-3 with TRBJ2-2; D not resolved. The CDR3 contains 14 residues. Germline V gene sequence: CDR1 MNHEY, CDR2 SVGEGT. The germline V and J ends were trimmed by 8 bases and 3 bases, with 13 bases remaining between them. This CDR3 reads CASRVALDTGELFF. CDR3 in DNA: TGTGCCAGCCGGGTAGCCCTCGACACCGGGGAGCTGTTTTTT.

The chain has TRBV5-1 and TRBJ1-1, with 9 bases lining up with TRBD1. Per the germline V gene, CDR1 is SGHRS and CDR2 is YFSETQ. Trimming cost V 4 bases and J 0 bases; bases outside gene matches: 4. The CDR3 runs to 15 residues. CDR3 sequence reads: CASSPNRGLNTEAFF. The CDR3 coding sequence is TGCGCCAGCAGCCCGAACAGGGGGCTGAACACTGAAGCTTTCTTT.

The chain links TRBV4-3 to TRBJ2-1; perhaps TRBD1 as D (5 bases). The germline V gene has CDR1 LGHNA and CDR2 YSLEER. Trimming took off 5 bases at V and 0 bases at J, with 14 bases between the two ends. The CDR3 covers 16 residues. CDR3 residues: CASSYTDSFSYNEQFF. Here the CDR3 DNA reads TGCGCCAGCAGCTACACAGACAGCTTCTCCTACAATGAGCAGTTCTTC.

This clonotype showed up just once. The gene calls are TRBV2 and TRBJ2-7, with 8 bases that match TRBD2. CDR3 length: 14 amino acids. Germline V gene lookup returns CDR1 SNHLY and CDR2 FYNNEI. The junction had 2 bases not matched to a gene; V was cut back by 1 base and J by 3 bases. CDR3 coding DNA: TGTGCCAGCAGTGAAGGGGGACTAGTCTACGAGCAGTACTTC. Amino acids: CASSEGGLVYEQYF.

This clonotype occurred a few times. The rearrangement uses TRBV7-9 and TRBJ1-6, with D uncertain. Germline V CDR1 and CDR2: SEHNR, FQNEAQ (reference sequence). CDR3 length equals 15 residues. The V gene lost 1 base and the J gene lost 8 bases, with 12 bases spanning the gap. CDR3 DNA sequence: TGTGCCAGCAGCTTAGAAGGCAGGAACGATTCACCCCTCCACTTT. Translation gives CASSLEGRNDSPLHF.

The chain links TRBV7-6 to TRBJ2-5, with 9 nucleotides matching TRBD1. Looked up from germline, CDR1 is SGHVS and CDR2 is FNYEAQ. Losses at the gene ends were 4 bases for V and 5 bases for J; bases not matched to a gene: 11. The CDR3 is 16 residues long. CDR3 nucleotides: TGTGCCAGCAGCTCCGCCCCGGGACAGGGATCTGAGACCCAGTACTTC. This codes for CASSSAPGQGSETQYF.

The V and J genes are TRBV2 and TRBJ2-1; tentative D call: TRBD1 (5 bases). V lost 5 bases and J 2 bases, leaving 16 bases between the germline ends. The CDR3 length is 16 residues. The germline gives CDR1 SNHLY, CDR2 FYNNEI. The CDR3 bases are TGTGCCAGCAGTACCCTGGGGCTACCCCCCTACAATGAGCAGTTCTTC. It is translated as CASSTLGLPPYNEQFF.

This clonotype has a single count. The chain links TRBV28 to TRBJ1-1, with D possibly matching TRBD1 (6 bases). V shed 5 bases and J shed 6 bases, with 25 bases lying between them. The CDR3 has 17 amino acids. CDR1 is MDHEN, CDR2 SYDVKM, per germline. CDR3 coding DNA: TGTGCCAGCAGTCTCCTCCCCGTACAGGGAGGGGTCCCTGAAGCTTTCTTT. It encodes CASSLLPVQGGVPEAFF.

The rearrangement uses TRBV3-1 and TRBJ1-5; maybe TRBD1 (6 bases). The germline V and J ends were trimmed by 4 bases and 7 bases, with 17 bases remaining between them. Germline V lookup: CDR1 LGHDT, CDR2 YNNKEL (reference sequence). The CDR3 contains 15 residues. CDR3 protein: CASSPGGVGAQPQHF. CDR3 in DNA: TGTGCCAGCAGCCCCGGCGGGGTGGGGGCCCAGCCCCAGCATTTT.

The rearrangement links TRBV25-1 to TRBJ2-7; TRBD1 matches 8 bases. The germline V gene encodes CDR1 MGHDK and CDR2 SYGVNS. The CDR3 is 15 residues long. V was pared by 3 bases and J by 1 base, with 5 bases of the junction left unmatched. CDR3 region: CASSDPGQESYEQYF. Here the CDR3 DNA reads TGTGCCAGCAGTGACCCGGGACAGGAGTCCTACGAGCAGTACTTC.

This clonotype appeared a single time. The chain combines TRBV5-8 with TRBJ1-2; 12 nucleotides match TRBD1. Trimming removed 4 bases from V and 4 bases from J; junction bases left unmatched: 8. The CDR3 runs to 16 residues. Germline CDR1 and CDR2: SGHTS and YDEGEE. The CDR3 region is CASSLGDRGRPYGYTF. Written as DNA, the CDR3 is TGTGCCAGCAGCCTAGGGGACAGGGGGCGACCCTATGGCTACACCTTC.

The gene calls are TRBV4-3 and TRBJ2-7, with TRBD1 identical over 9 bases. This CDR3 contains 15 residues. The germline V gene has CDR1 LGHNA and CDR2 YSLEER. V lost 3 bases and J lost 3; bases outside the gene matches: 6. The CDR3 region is CASSQDRGRGYEQYF. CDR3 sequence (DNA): TGCGCCAGCAGCCAGGACAGGGGCCGGGGCTACGAGCAGTACTTC.

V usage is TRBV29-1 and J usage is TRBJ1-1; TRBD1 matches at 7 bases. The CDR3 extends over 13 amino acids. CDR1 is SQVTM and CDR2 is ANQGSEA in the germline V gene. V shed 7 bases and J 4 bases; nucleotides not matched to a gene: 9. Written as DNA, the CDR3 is TGCAGCGGGGCCGACAGGGAGGTCACTGAAGCTTTCTTT. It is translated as CSGADREVTEAFF. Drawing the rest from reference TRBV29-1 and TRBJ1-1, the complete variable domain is SAVISQKPSRDICQRGTSLTIQCQVDSQVTMMFWYRQQPGQSLTLIATANQGSEATYESGFVIDKFPISRPNLTFSTLTVSNMSPEDSSIYLCSGADREVTEAFFGQGTRLTVV.

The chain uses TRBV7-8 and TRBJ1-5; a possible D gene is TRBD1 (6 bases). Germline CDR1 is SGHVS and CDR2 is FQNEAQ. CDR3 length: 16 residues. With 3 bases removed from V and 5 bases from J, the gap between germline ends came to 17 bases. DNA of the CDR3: TGTGCCAGCAGCTTGGGTCTTGGACAGCCTGATCAGCCCCAGCATTTT. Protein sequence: CASSLGLGQPDQPQHF.

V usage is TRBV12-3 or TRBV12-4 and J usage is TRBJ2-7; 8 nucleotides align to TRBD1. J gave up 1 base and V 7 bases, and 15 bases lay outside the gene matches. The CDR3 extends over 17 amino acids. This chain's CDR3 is CASTPFWGQEESYEQYF. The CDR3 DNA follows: TGTGCCAGCACTCCATTCTGGGGACAGGAAGAGTCCTACGAGCAGTACTTC.

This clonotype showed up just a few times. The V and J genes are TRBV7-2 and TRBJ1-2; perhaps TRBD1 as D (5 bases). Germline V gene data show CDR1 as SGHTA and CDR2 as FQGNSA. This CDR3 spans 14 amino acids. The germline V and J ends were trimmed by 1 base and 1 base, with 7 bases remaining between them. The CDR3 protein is CASSLGGRNYGYTF. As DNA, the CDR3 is TGTGCCAGCAGCTTAGGGGGACGTAACTATGGCTACACCTTC.

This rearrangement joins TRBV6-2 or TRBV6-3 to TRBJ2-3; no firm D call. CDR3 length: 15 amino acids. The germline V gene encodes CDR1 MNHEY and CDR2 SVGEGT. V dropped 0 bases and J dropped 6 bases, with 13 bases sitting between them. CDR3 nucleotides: TGTGCCAGCAGTTACTCTGGTGGGTCCATGGATACGCAGTATTTT. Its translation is CASSYSGGSMDTQYF.

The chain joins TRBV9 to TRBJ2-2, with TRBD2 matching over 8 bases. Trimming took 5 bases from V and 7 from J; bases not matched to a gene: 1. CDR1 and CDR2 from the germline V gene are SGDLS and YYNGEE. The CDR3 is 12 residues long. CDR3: CASRGLDGELFF. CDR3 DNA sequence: TGTGCCAGCAGGGGACTAGACGGGGAGCTGTTTTTT.

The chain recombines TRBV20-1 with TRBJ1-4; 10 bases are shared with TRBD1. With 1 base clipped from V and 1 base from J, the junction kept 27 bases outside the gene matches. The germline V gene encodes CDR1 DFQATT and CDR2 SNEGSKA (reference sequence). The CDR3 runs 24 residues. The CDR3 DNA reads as TGCAGTGCTAGAGGACAGGGGGCCCCTACTCAATCCCTCGACCACGGAGGAACTAATGAAAAACTGTTTTTT. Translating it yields CSARGQGAPTQSLDHGGTNEKLFF.

The CDR3 DNA reads TGCAGTGCTAGATCGGGACTAGCGGGAGGCTACGAGCAGTACTTC. It yields the protein CSARSGLAGGYEQYF. This sequence joins TRBV20-1 and TRBJ2-7; 15 bases fit TRBD2. The CDR3 extends over 15 amino acids. V shed 2 bases, J shed 3 bases, and the junction held 2 bases outside the gene matches. The germline V gene encodes CDR1 DFQATT and CDR2 SNEGSKA (reference sequence).

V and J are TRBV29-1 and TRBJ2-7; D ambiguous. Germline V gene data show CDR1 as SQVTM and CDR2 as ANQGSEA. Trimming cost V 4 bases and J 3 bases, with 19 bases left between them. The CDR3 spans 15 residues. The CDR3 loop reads CSVVEAKVLLYEQYF. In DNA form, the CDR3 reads TGCAGCGTTGTTGAGGCCAAGGTCTTACTCTACGAGCAGTACTTC.